A single sample is the source of the 3 T cell receptor beta chains below, sequenced in a study of T cells after yellow fever vaccination. TCRdb reprocessed the 5' RACE reads with MiXCR, giving one entry per CDR3 protein. The sample yields fewer than 150,000 distinct CDR3 sequences, more than 6% seen once. The sequenced sample was CD4+ T cells sorted from PBMCs, obtained 5 days after the yellow fever booster vaccination. Source of these receptors: a young man who received the YFV17D yellow fever vaccine.

This clonotype was seen at least ten times. The chain employs TRBV11-2 and TRBJ2-4; TRBD1 is a possible D gene (6 bases). Germline V CDR1 and CDR2: SGHAT, FQNNGV. V gave up 4 bases and J gave up 0 bases, with 25 bases separating them. CDR3 size: 20 residues. CDR3 nucleotides: TGTGCCAGCAGCTGGGTTCTCTTGGCAGGGGATCCCCGAGCCAAAAACATTCAGTACTTC. This translates into CASSWVLLAGDPRAKNIQYF.

The genes are TRBV9 and TRBJ2-7; 10 bases agree with TRBD1. V gave up 3 bases and J gave up 3 bases; unmatched junction bases: 3. This CDR3 is built from 14 residues. The germline V gene encodes CDR1 SGDLS and CDR2 YYNGEE. As DNA, the CDR3 is TGTGCCAGCAGCGCCGGGACAGGGGTCTACGAGCAGTACTTC. Its translation: CASSAGTGVYEQYF.

This clonotype was detected ten times or more. J is TRBJ2-7 and V is TRBV27, with TRBD2 matching 11 bases. The junction had 7 bases not matched to a gene; V was cut back by 6 bases and J by 3 bases. This CDR3 is built from 15 residues. Germline CDR1 reads MNHEY; CDR2 reads SMNVEV (reference sequence). The CDR3 here is CASSPTSGSLYEQYF. CDR3 bases: TGTGCCAGCAGCCCCACTAGCGGGAGTCTCTACGAGCAGTACTTC.